One T cell receptor beta chain is described in this entry. Its matching antigen is unknown. Amplification used 52 TRBV primers and 13 TRBJ primers. Using immunoSEQ multiplex PCR, the repertoire was profiled, and TCRdb retains in-frame clones only, with some absent. Here the sample spans roughly 32,000 clones, about nine tenths being singletons. The CDR3 spans 19 residues. Germline CDR1 SGHRS, CDR2 YFSETQ. Losses at the gene ends were 3 bases for V and 1 base for J; bases not matched to a gene: 13. The source of the sample is a study of regulatory T cells. Study conclusions and caveats: Regulatory T cells showed the strongest V-J pair restriction and V/J gene skewing among patient repertoires. Hydrophobic residues at CDR3 positions 6 and 7 were enriched in conventional CD4+ T cells of CD3G-deficient patients.

Every patient with CD3G deficiency had evidence of autoimmunity. Patients, 2 to 39 years old, had expanded memory T-cell proportions. The genes are TRBV5-1 and TRBJ1-2, with TRBD1 matching 12 bases. The TCR originated in a person aged 18 to 30 with CD3G deficiency. The sample taken for sequencing was conventional CD4+ T cells sorted from blood. Here the CDR3 DNA reads TGCGCCAGCAGCTCACGGGACAGGGGGCGTTCAAACCTTAACTATGGCTACACCTTC. Its translation is CASSSRDRGRSNLNYGYTF.